This T cell receptor (beta chain) originates from a study of shared clonotypes between healthy human individuals (dated by TCRdb to 2018 to 2021). Background on the whole study: A few men and two women, aged 18 to 49 years, made up the cohort. To increase sequencing depth and limit assay-specific biases, different laboratories used diverse techniques to prepare libraries and sequence TCR repertoires. For each donor, three plates each were used for CD4 naive and CD4 memory, two plates were used for CD8 naive, and one plate was used for CD8 memory. To estimate repertoire size and how much clonotypes are shared between individuals, the study performed deep sequencing of blood TCR repertoires from a few healthy adults. Between about 0.9 and 9 billion PBMCs per donor were obtained by leukapheresis.

Donors were healthy HIV-negative adults with no recently reported acute infections or vaccinations. All donors were Caucasian adults living in Nashville, Tennessee, USA. CD4+ T cells were enriched by magnetic negative selection, after which naive cells were positively selected on CD45RA and the negative fraction was taken as the memory subset. Blood was obtained by leukapheresis, after which PBMCs were separated by Ficoll-Histopaque density gradient centrifugation and cryopreserved in liquid nitrogen vapor phase. Analytical flow cytometry was used to check the purity and quantity of each magnetically sorted T cell population. Genomic DNA was isolated from each sorted fraction and quantified by UV absorbance on a Nanodrop 2000c. Points the paper makes about the study in general: Even with the large sequencing depth, rarefaction of the sorted-subset datasets indicated that sequencing was incomplete. Because the study included a small number of donors, the genetic and exposure-history diversity represented was limited. Naive subsets generally had larger estimated clonotype richness than memory subsets did. Sampling was restricted to blood, and TCR repertoires in tissues likely differ from the TCR repertoires found in blood. About 4.5% of naive CD4, roughly 3.6% of naive CD8, about 2.4% of memory CD4, and over 0.35% of memory CD8 clonotypes were shared across several donors. Pairwise subsampling indicated that sequencing depth was expected to affect the degree of clonotype sharing among donors. Clonotypes shared by all four sorted-subset donors showed higher generation probabilities than non-shared clonotypes.

V is cut by 6 bases and J by 10 bases, and the space between the germline ends is 12 bases. CDR1 and CDR2 (SQVTM, ANQGSEA) derive from the germline V gene. Spanning cysteine to phenylalanine, the CDR3 consists of 10 amino acids. Only the CDR3 DNA stays, 30 bases, in frame from base 1. Of note for this clone: Its recognized antigen is unknown. The sample holds no much larger clone one base away, and base qualities are not on file.

TCR CDR3 regions were amplified from genomic DNA by multiplex PCR using the deep immunoSEQ assay. For each cell subset, the extracted genomic DNA was distributed evenly across all wells of several immunoSEQ 96-well plates, and each plate served as one replicate. For sorted subsets, each replicate PCR was loaded with approximately 200 ng genomic DNA, equivalent to about 33,000 T cell genomes. Purified libraries were quantified with a Qubit 3.0 fluorometer, sized on a Bioanalyzer 2100, and re-quantified with the KAPA Library Quantification kit. Every immunoSEQ 96-well plate was sequenced on a dedicated single-read 150-cycle Illumina NextSeq 550 flow cell. As for how the authors treated the data: Because the immunoSEQ output included only junctional sequences and no quality scores, the filtering could not be the same as the filtering used for full-length reads. To assign V/J genes and CDR3, sequences were annotated against IMGT germline references using PyIR, a Python wrapper for IgBLAST v1.9. Any read was removed if the V/J assignment was weak (E-value above 1e-6), the CDR3 was missing, or the read contained stop codons, out-of-frame junctions, or ambiguous translated residues. V3J clonotypes were defined by identical inferred V gene, J gene, and CDR3 amino acid sequence. Percentage overlap between repertoires was calculated by dividing the number of shared unique clonotypes by the size of the smaller repertoire. Richness of each repertoire was evaluated using RTK rarefaction, the Chao1 estimator, and Recon v2.1 estimates of unobserved clonotypes. For all TCRbeta clonotypes obtained by the gDNA method from a few donors, generation probabilities were computed with OLGA. TCRdb provides this immuneACCESS table in a form limited to in-frame rearrangements. Some clones are lacking; in checked studies, under half of them reflect an unresolved V gene, and why the rest are absent is not known. V, J and clone size are those of that table, while D and trimming were read from the DNA. This sample holds over 700,000 clones; around 77% were observed only once. The ten largest clones add up to 1.8% of the sample.

The TCR comes from a woman younger than 45 in good health. The V gene is TRBV29-1 and the J gene is TRBJ1-1; the best D guess is TRBD1, with 6 bases matching. Sequencing was carried out using memory CD4+ T cells sorted from blood. Explained via the paper, the cell subset or site label denotes: CD45RA-negative fraction. CDR3 sequence: CSVLGQRAFF. The sequenced DNA: TGCAGCGTCTTAGGACAGAGAGCTTTCTTT.